This T cell receptor beta chain came from a study of cytomegalovirus exposure and HLA in healthy donors. Primers: 60 Vbeta forward and 13 Jbeta reverse. TCRdb's table, derived via immunoSEQ multiplex PCR, lists solely in-frame clones and lacks some. The sample records 90,000 to 100,000 clones, approximately 9% being singletons. The germline gives CDR1 MDHEN, CDR2 SYDVKM. With 4 bases removed from V and 0 bases from J, the gap between germline ends came to 14 bases. This CDR3 has 16 amino acids. A note on this clone: Its antigen is not identified.

Study results and caveats: Common viral pathogens seemed, in a later analysis, to connect with several of the most significant clusters. Segments of the TCR beta V type were, in most cases, productive about 90% or about 30% of the time in an earlier analysis.

The rearrangement joins TRBV28 to TRBJ2-3; D perhaps matches TRBD1 (6 bases). The TCR originated in a man aged 45-65 years in good health and CMV-seropositive. The source material was PBMCs. The DNA of the CDR3 is TGTGCCAGCAGTTCTTACAGGGCTATCAGCACAGATACGCAGTATTTT. Translating gives CASSSYRAISTDTQYF. Combining the CDR3 with reference TRBV28 and TRBJ2-3 gives the whole variable domain DVKVTQSSRYLVKRTGEKVFLECVQDMDHENMFWYRQDPGLGLRLIYFSYDVKMKEKGDIPEGYSVSREKKERFSLILESASTNQTSMYLCASSSYRAISTDTQYFGPGTRLTVL.